This T cell receptor beta chain is drawn from a study of OX40 agonist ivuxolimab in advanced cancers. Across the whole study: Patients were given ivuxolimab, an antibody that agonizes OX40 (CD134). The dose-escalation group included hepatocellular carcinoma, melanoma, renal cell carcinoma and head and neck cancer. One patient with hepatocellular carcinoma and two with cutaneous melanoma, three in all, had partial responses.

The trim removed 8 bases at V and 3 bases at J, leaving 9 bases unmatched. The CDR3 runs to 13 residues. CDR1 is SQVTM and CDR2 is ANQGSEA in the germline V gene. Repertoires were generated with immunoSEQ multiplex PCR, while TCRdb's copy carries only in-frame clones and drops some. This repertoire shows about 64,000 clones, approximately 82% found once; its top ten account for approximately 5%. On cycle 4 day 1 and cycle 7 day 1, as well as at baseline, blood was sampled. The chain recombines TRBV29-1 with TRBJ2-7; 8 bases match TRBD1. This specimen was CD4+ or CD8+ T cells sorted from blood, taken in a trial of the OX40 agonist ivuxolimab. The TCR comes from an adult with an advanced solid tumor such as melanoma, head and neck, liver or kidney cancer. CDR3 bases: TGCAGCTCCCGGACAGGGATGGGCTACGAGCAGTACTTC. It is translated as CSSRTGMGYEQYF.